The 6 T cell receptor gamma chains below were found in one sample sequenced in a study of Vδ1+ human thymocytes. Extracted RNA was reverse transcribed into cDNA. Multiplex PCR used pooled V-gene forward primers and a constant-region reverse primer to amplify CDR3s. TCRdb re-identified clones in the multiplex PCR reads via CATT. The repertoire holds tens of thousands of gamma-chain clones, with around 18% as singletons. Study-level findings and limits: In the thymus, TRG and TRD repertoires looked highly polyclonal with Gaussian CDR3 lengths.

These receptors lack a known antigen. Sequenced sample: Vdelta1+ gamma-delta thymocytes from the thymus. Sample subset: FACS-sorted CD3+ TCRalphabeta- TCRVdelta1+ TCRVdelta2- thymocytes. These receptors originate from a boy younger than two who had congenital heart surgery.

The gene calls are TRGV8 and TRGJ1 or TRGJ2. CDR1 is VENAVY and CDR2 is YDSYNSRV in the germline V gene. CDR3 size: 10 residues. V dropped 9 bases and J dropped 3; count of bases not matched to a gene: 2. This chain's CDR3 is CATRYYKKLF. The CDR3 coding sequence is TGTGCCACCCGTTATTATAAGAAACTCTTT.

The rearrangement uses TRGV3 and TRGJ1 or TRGJ2. V lost 0 bases, J lost 0 bases, and 5 bases stayed unmatched. This CDR3 comprises 15 residues. CDR1 and CDR2 from the germline V gene are VTNTFY and YDVSTARD (reference sequence). CDR3: CATWDRRANYYKKLF. For the CDR3, the DNA is TGTGCCACCTGGGACAGGCGAGCGAATTATTATAAGAAACTCTTT.

V gene TRGV2 combines with J gene TRGJ1 or TRGJ2. This CDR3 spans 15 amino acids. Trimming cost V 4 bases and J 1 base; bases outside gene matches: 10. Germline lookup yields CDR1 EGSNGY and CDR2 YDSYNSKV. CDR3 region: CATWEGTKNYYKKLF. The CDR3 DNA follows: TGTGCCACCTGGGAGGGGACAAAAAATTATTATAAGAAACTCTTT.

This clone was observed a few times. The same CDR3 arises from other DNA sequences in this sample as well. The genes are TRGV4 and TRGJ1 or TRGJ2. Germline CDR1 and CDR2: EGSTGY and YDSYTSSV. This CDR3 is built from 12 residues. J was trimmed by 7 bases and V by 2 bases; bases with no gene match: 5. This CDR3 reads CATWDVGYKKLF. In nucleotides, the CDR3 is TGTGCCACCTGGGATGTGGGGTATAAGAAACTCTTT.

This clone was found a few times. V gene TRGV9 combines with J gene TRGJ1 or TRGJ2. Germline V gives CDR1 GITISATS, CDR2 ISYDGTV (reference sequence). Germline trimming cut 2 bases from V and 7 bases from J; bases unmatched to any gene: 11. The CDR3 covers 14 residues. The CDR3 loop reads CALWEAWGVYKKLF. The CDR3 bases are TGTGCCTTGTGGGAGGCTTGGGGGGTCTATAAGAAACTCTTT.

A few counts support this clone. The rearrangement joins TRGV4 to TRGJP2. Germline assignment: CDR1 EGSTGY and CDR2 YDSYTSSV. The CDR3 is 15 amino acids. Trimming removed 5 bases from V and 0 bases from J; junction bases left unmatched: 6. This CDR3 reads CATWGHYSSDWIKTF. For the CDR3, the DNA is TGTGCCACCTGGGGCCATTATAGTAGTGATTGGATCAAGACGTTT.